The 23 T cell receptor beta chains below come from one sample, sequenced in a study of cytomegalovirus exposure and HLA in healthy donors. Repertoires were generated with immunoSEQ multiplex PCR, while TCRdb's copy carries only in-frame clones and drops some. Here the sample spans some 130,000 clones, just under 85% being singletons. Sequenced material: PBMCs. The receptors shown here come from a man aged 25 to 45 in good health and CMV-seropositive.

The chain links TRBV18 to TRBJ2-5, with 10 nucleotides matching TRBD2. V was clipped by 0 bases and J by 1 base; unmatched bases: 2. Germline V CDR1 and CDR2: KGHSH, LQKENI. The CDR3 is 16 amino acids. CDR3 nucleotides: TGTGCCAGCTCACCACCTAGCGGGGGGACCCAAGAGACCCAGTACTTC. Translating gives CASSPPSGGTQETQYF. The complete variable domain, with remaining parts taken from reference TRBV18 and TRBJ2-5, reads NAGVMQNPRHLVRRRGQEARLRCSPMKGHSHVYWYRQLPEEGLKFMVYLQKENIIDESGMPKERFSAEFPKEGPSILRIQQVVRGDSAAYFCASSPPSGGTQETQYFGPGTRLLVL.

The chain is built from TRBV30 and TRBJ1-1; the D gene is possibly TRBD1 (6 bases). The length of the CDR3 is 14 residues. Germline V gene data show CDR1 as GTSNPN and CDR2 as SVGIG (reference sequence). The V end was cut by 2 bases, the J end by 1 base, with 11 bases between. The CDR3: CAWSLTGTNTEAFF. The CDR3 DNA reads TGTGCCTGGAGTTTAACAGGGACGAACACTGAAGCTTTCTTT.

This clone was counted a few times. This sequence joins TRBV19 and TRBJ1-2; TRBD1 is a possible D gene (5 bases). The CDR3 has 14 residues. V was clipped by 0 bases and J by 8 bases, with 13 bases between them. Germline lookup yields CDR1 LNHDA and CDR2 SQIVND (reference sequence). As DNA, the CDR3 is TGTGCCAGTAGTATAGACCGGGGGACGGGGGGCTACACCTTC. Amino acid sequence: CASSIDRGTGGYTF.

The genes are TRBV7-9 and TRBJ1-1; no reliable D call. The ends were cut back, 4 bases at V and 1 base at J, with 10 bases in the middle. Germline values: CDR1 SEHNR, CDR2 FQNEAQ (reference sequence). The CDR3 contains 14 residues. The CDR3 protein is CASSSGIPNTEAFF. Written as DNA, the CDR3 is TGTGCCAGCAGCTCGGGAATCCCGAACACTGAAGCTTTCTTT.

V and J are TRBV7-7 and TRBJ2-5; tentatively, D is TRBD1 (6 bases). CDR3 length: 17 amino acids. The germline V gene encodes CDR1 SSHAT and CDR2 FNYEAQ (reference sequence). The ends were cut back, 5 bases at V and 4 bases at J, with 23 bases in the middle. CDR3 sequence reads: CASSPSADRWFGETQYF. The CDR3 coding sequence is TGTGCCAGCAGCCCGAGTGCCGACAGGTGGTTCGGAGAGACCCAGTACTTC.

The chain has TRBV2 and TRBJ2-2; D is perhaps TRBD2 (6 bases). V lost 6 bases and J 1 base, leaving 12 bases between the germline ends. The CDR3 length is 15 residues. CDR1 and CDR2 from the germline V gene are SNHLY and FYNNEI. Here the CDR3 reads CASRGGTLNTGELFF. The CDR3 region has the DNA TGTGCCAGCAGAGGTGGGACTTTGAACACCGGGGAGCTGTTTTTT.

J is TRBJ1-1 and V is TRBV21-1; the table's D call of TRBD1 was not tested on the DNA. TRBV21-1 is a known pseudogene. This CDR3 is 16 amino acids long. The CDR3 loop reads CASSKARGRLHTEAFF. CDR3 nucleotides: TGTGCCAGCAGCAAAGCTCGTGGGCGATTGCACACTGAAGCTTTCTTT.

The J gene is TRBJ2-1, the V gene TRBV10-1; 14 bases align to TRBD2. Looked up from germline, CDR1 is WNHNN and CDR2 is SYGVQD (reference sequence). The CDR3 extends over 18 amino acids. V gave up 0 bases and J gave up 2 bases; unmatched junction bases: 3. Here the CDR3 DNA reads TGCGCCAGCAGTGAGTCCGGGACTAGCGGGAGTACCTACAATGAGCAGTTCTTC. Amino acids: CASSESGTSGSTYNEQFF.

The rearrangement joins TRBV6-1 to TRBJ1-2; D unresolved. This CDR3 is built from 15 residues. Per germline, CDR1 MNHNS and CDR2 SASEGT. The V and J ends lost 8 bases and 0 bases respectively, with 16 bases between them. The CDR3 region is CASSWNGGTNYGYTF. The CDR3 nucleotides read TGTGCCAGCTCCTGGAACGGCGGAACTAACTATGGCTACACCTTC.

The chain uses TRBV29-1 and TRBJ1-2; D perhaps matches TRBD1 (5 bases). The CDR3 loop spans 12 amino acids. Germline assignment: CDR1 SQVTM and CDR2 ANQGSEA. V was cut by 7 bases and J by 3 bases, with 12 bases left in between. The CDR3 nucleotides read TGCAGCGGTCGGGGGGAGGACTATGGCTACACCTTC. It is translated as CSGRGEDYGYTF. Variable domain in full (rest from reference TRBV29-1 and TRBJ1-2): SAVISQKPSRDICQRGTSLTIQCQVDSQVTMMFWYRQQPGQSLTLIATANQGSEATYESGFVIDKFPISRPNLTFSTLTVSNMSPEDSSIYLCSGRGEDYGYTFGSGTRLTVV.

The rearrangement uses TRBV27 and TRBJ1-2; D perhaps matches TRBD1 (6 bases). CDR3 length: 14 amino acids. V was shortened by 5 bases and J by 1 base, with 11 bases between the two germline ends. Germline CDR1 MNHEY, CDR2 SMNVEV (reference sequence). Here the CDR3 DNA reads TGTGCCAGCAGTACCTACAGGGATAACTATGGCTACACCTTC. As protein: CASSTYRDNYGYTF.

This chain joins TRBV27 and TRBJ2-2; 9 positions agree with TRBD2. Trimming at V came to 2 bases and at J to 7 bases, leaving 5 bases not matched to a gene. Germline V gene data show CDR1 as MNHEY and CDR2 as SMNVEV (reference sequence). The CDR3 spans 15 residues. In DNA form, the CDR3 reads TGTGCCAGCAGTTTAAGGGCGGGGGGGGGCGGGGAGCTGTTTTTT. Translating gives CASSLRAGGGGELFF.

The chain joins TRBV27 to TRBJ2-7, with 8 bases that match TRBD2. V gave up 1 base and J gave up 0 bases; unmatched junction bases: 2. The germline gives CDR1 MNHEY, CDR2 SMNVEV (reference sequence). The CDR3 has 15 residues. The CDR3 loop reads CASSLFAGGSYEQYF. The CDR3 DNA reads TGTGCCAGCAGTTTATTTGCGGGGGGCTCCTACGAGCAGTACTTC.

The chain carries TRBV9 and TRBJ2-2; TRBD1 matches 8 bases. Germline V lookup: CDR1 SGDLS, CDR2 YYNGEE. After removal of 3 bases from V and 4 bases from J, the junction contained 8 bases not matched to a gene. This CDR3 region has 16 residues. CDR3 nucleotide sequence: TGTGCCAGCAGCGCCAGTGGGACAGGATCCACCGGGGAGCTGTTTTTT. Amino acids: CASSASGTGSTGELFF.

The J gene is TRBJ1-2, the V gene TRBV7-9; D uncertain. CDR3 length: 13 amino acids. V lost 4 bases and J lost 8, with 14 bases in between. The germline V gene encodes CDR1 SEHNR and CDR2 FQNEAQ (reference sequence). The CDR3: CASSSRVGGGYTF. For the CDR3, the DNA is TGTGCCAGCAGCTCACGGGTGGGAGGAGGCTACACCTTC.

The rearrangement joins TRBV2 to TRBJ1-2; D is unresolved. Germline V lookup: CDR1 SNHLY, CDR2 FYNNEI. The V end was cut by 2 bases, the J end by 7 bases, with 11 bases between. The CDR3 runs 13 residues. As DNA, the CDR3 is TGTGCCAGCAGTGAAAGGGAAGGGAGTGGCTACACCTTC. It yields the protein CASSEREGSGYTF.

The gene calls are TRBV27 and TRBJ2-5; D is perhaps TRBD2 (7 bases). The CDR3 extends over 16 amino acids. Germline CDR1 reads MNHEY; CDR2 reads SMNVEV (reference sequence). Trimming took off 0 bases at V and 3 bases at J, with 14 bases between the two ends. The CDR3 protein is CASSLSNAGAKETQYF. The CDR3 nucleotides read TGTGCCAGCAGTTTATCGAACGCGGGGGCAAAAGAGACCCAGTACTTC.

The chain couples TRBV18 to TRBJ2-2, with TRBD2 matching 13 bases. The CDR3 extends over 17 amino acids. The junction had 1 base not matched to a gene; V was cut back by 3 bases and J by 0 bases. CDR1 and CDR2 from the germline V gene are KGHSH and LQKENI. CDR3 in amino acids: CASSPGLAGPNTGELFF. CDR3 DNA: TGTGCCAGCTCACCGGGACTAGCGGGACCGAACACCGGGGAGCTGTTTTTT.

The chain has TRBV7-7 and TRBJ1-6, with D possibly being TRBD1 (6 bases). Trimming removed 4 bases from V and 4 bases from J, with 20 bases in between. Germline assignment: CDR1 SSHAT and CDR2 FNYEAQ (reference sequence). This CDR3 is built from 18 residues. CDR3 in amino acids: CASSSSRGGETYNSPLHF. The CDR3 coding sequence is TGTGCCAGCAGCTCCAGCCGGGGGGGCGAAACATATAATTCACCCCTCCACTTT.

This clone was seen a single time. The chain carries TRBV19 and TRBJ1-1; 7 bases line up with TRBD1. J gave up 4 bases and V 7 bases, and 18 bases lay outside the gene matches. CDR1 is LNHDA and CDR2 is SQIVND in the germline V gene (reference sequence). The CDR3 length is 17 residues. CDR3 in DNA: TGTGCCAGTACCAACTTACTAGGGGGCAGGGGACGCACTGAAGCTTTCTTT. It codes for CASTNLLGGRGRTEAFF.

The chain has TRBV6-1 and TRBJ1-1; TRBD1 matches 8 bases. The CDR3 extends over 15 amino acids. The germline CDR1 and CDR2 sequences are MNHNS and SASEGT. The ends lost 5 bases at V and 1 base at J; junction bases unmatched: 6. CDR3 loop: CASSLQGTGNTEAFF. The CDR3 bases are TGTGCCAGCAGTCTACAAGGGACAGGGAACACTGAAGCTTTCTTT.

This chain connects TRBV7-8 to TRBJ1-2; tentatively, D is TRBD1 (6 bases). The V end was cut by 5 bases, the J end by 4 bases, with 14 bases between. Germline values: CDR1 SGHVS, CDR2 FQNEAQ. The CDR3 is 14 amino acids. CDR3 sequence reads: CASSGRTVPYGYTF. Here the CDR3 DNA reads TGTGCCAGCAGCGGACGGACAGTACCCTATGGCTACACCTTC.

The V call is TRBV9, the J call TRBJ1-5; 7 bases align to TRBD1. This CDR3 has 15 amino acids. J was trimmed by 5 bases and V by 0 bases; bases with no gene match: 5. Germline assignment: CDR1 SGDLS and CDR2 YYNGEE. In DNA form, the CDR3 reads TGTGCCAGCAGCGTAGGGACAGGAGGTTATCAGCCCCAGCATTTT. Protein sequence: CASSVGTGGYQPQHF.